These 31 T cell receptor beta chains came from one sample sequenced in a study of blood T cell repertoires in COVID-19. Sequencing used immunoSEQ multiplex PCR; TCRdb keeps in-frame clones, though not all of them. The sample has 100,000 to 150,000 clones; about four fifths are singletons. Sequenced sample: peripheral blood. These receptors originate from a man aged 40-49 years with active or convalescent COVID-19.

The chain joins TRBV11-3 to TRBJ2-1, with 7 bases that match TRBD2. The junction had 9 bases not matched to a gene; V was cut back by 0 bases and J by 7 bases. Germline V gives CDR1 SGHNT, CDR2 YENEEA. The CDR3 covers 16 residues. CDR3 region: CASSLDKGDYWNEQFF. CDR3 DNA: TGTGCCAGCAGCTTAGATAAAGGGGACTACTGGAATGAGCAGTTCTTC.

This clone has only a few counts. The chain uses TRBV7-9 and TRBJ2-7, with TRBD1 as a possible D gene (7 bases). The germline V and J ends were trimmed by 3 bases and 3 bases, with 18 bases remaining between them. Germline V lookup: CDR1 SEHNR, CDR2 FQNEAQ (reference sequence). There are 16 residues in the CDR3. The CDR3 DNA follows: TGTGCCAGCAGCTTCAAAACCGGGGGACAGAACTACGAGCAGTACTTC. Translation gives CASSFKTGGQNYEQYF.

The chain joins TRBV2 to TRBJ2-1, with 12 bases lining up with TRBD2. The CDR3 runs to 16 residues. Germline CDR1 SNHLY, CDR2 FYNNEI. The V segment lost 4 bases and the J segment 0 bases; nucleotides outside the gene matches: 1. CDR3 sequence (DNA): TGTGCCAGCAGTGCGACTAGCGGGAGCTCCTACAATGAGCAGTTCTTC. Its protein product is CASSATSGSSYNEQFF. Combining the CDR3 with reference TRBV2 and TRBJ2-1 gives the whole variable domain EPEVTQTPSHQVTQMGQEVILRCVPISNHLYFYWYRQILGQKVEFLVSFYNNEISEKSEIFDDQFSVERPDGSNFTLKIRSTKLEDSAMYFCASSATSGSSYNEQFFGPGTRLTVL.

This clone appeared once. The V and J genes are TRBV11-3 and TRBJ2-1; TRBD2 matches 12 bases. The CDR3 length is 18 residues. Unmatched junction bases numbered 14, after V lost 5 bases and J lost 6 bases. CDR1 SGHNT and CDR2 YENEEA come from the germline V gene. The CDR3 sequence is CASSRSTGGTSGLNEQFF. In DNA, the CDR3 is TGTGCCAGCAGCCGCTCGACAGGCGGGACTAGCGGGCTCAATGAGCAGTTCTTC.

The rearrangement links TRBV6-1 to TRBJ1-5; 7 bases fit TRBD1. CDR1 is MNHNS, CDR2 SASEGT, per germline. With 3 bases clipped from V and 4 bases from J, the junction kept 3 bases outside the gene matches. The CDR3 length is 14 residues. This CDR3 reads CASSENRGNQPQHF. The CDR3 DNA reads TGTGCCAGCAGTGAGAACAGGGGAAATCAGCCCCAGCATTTT.

The chain's CDR3 is CASSLDDRVFETQYF. CDR3 in DNA: TGCGCCAGCAGCTTGGACGACAGGGTATTTGAGACCCAGTACTTC. The chain carries TRBV5-1 and TRBJ2-5; 7 bases are shared with TRBD1. Per the germline V gene, CDR1 is SGHRS and CDR2 is YFSETQ. V lost 0 bases, J lost 5 bases, and 7 bases stayed unmatched. This CDR3 is 15 amino acids long.

This chain joins TRBV4-1 and TRBJ2-3; 7 positions match TRBD2. V lost 4 bases, J lost 4 bases, and 5 bases stayed unmatched. CDR1 is MGHRA, CDR2 YSYEKL, per germline. This CDR3 is 14 amino acids long. CDR3 DNA sequence: TGCGCCAGCAGCCGCGGGGGAGAGGCAGATACGCAGTATTTT. Amino acids: CASSRGGEADTQYF.

The V gene is TRBV5-4, the J gene TRBJ1-1; D is ambiguous. Between the trimmed V and J ends, which lost 0 bases and 4 bases, there was a span of 16 bases. The CDR3 covers 16 residues. The germline V gene encodes CDR1 SGHNT and CDR2 YYREEE (reference sequence). CDR3 sequence (DNA): TGTGCCAGCAGCTTGGGAGGAGACAAAGGAGGCACTGAAGCTTTCTTT. Translated, it gives CASSLGGDKGGTEAFF.

The chain is built from TRBV6-5 and TRBJ2-1; TRBD2 aligns across 10 bases. With V trimmed by 7 bases and J by 3 bases, 6 bases remained unmatched. Germline V lookup: CDR1 MNHEY, CDR2 SVGAGI. The CDR3 is made up of 15 amino acids. The CDR3 DNA follows: TGTGCCAGCACCGGCATAGCGGGGGGCTACAATGAGCAGTTCTTC. It yields the protein CASTGIAGGYNEQFF.

The V and J genes are TRBV5-4 and TRBJ2-1; tentatively, D is TRBD2 (5 bases). The CDR3 consists of 15 residues. Germline V gene lookup returns CDR1 SGHNT and CDR2 YYREEE (reference sequence). Trimming left V 0 bases short and J 7 bases short, with 14 bases between. The CDR3 spells CASSLDITSRNEQFF. The CDR3 coding sequence is TGTGCCAGCAGCTTGGATATTACTAGTAGAAATGAGCAGTTCTTC.

The J gene is TRBJ1-5, the V gene TRBV3-1 (or the pseudogene TRBV3-2); TRBD1 aligns across 8 bases. Germline V gene lookup returns CDR1 LGHDT and CDR2 YNNKEL (reference sequence). The CDR3 runs 15 residues. The V gene end was trimmed by 5 bases and the J gene end by 1 base; junction bases not matched to a gene: 4. CDR3 bases: TGTGCCAGCAGCTATGGACAGGGCAGCAATCAGCCCCAGCATTTT. This sequence encodes CASSYGQGSNQPQHF.

This rearrangement joins TRBV7-9 to TRBJ2-1; D is uncertain. The V gene's germline CDR1 is SEHNR and CDR2 FQNEAQ (reference sequence). There are 11 residues in the CDR3. Trimming cost V 7 bases and J 7 bases, with 8 bases left between them. The CDR3 bases are TGTGCCAGCAAACAGTGGAATGAGCAGTTCTTC. This sequence encodes CASKQWNEQFF. Based on the CDR3 plus reference TRBV7-9 and TRBJ2-1, the full variable domain is DTGVSQNPRHKITKRGQNVTFRCDPISEHNRLYWYRQTLGQGPEFLTYFQNEAQLEKSRLLSDRFSAERPKGSFSTLEIQRTEQGDSAMYLCASKQWNEQFFGPGTRLTVL.

The chain combines TRBV28 with TRBJ1-2; maybe TRBD1 (6 bases). In germline, CDR1 is MDHEN, CDR2 SYDVKM. Trimming cost V 4 bases and J 4 bases, with 22 bases left between them. The CDR3 consists of 17 residues. CDR3 bases: TGTGCCAGCAGTTCAGACTCCCCGGGACACTTTCCCTATGGCTACACCTTC. Protein sequence: CASSSDSPGHFPYGYTF.

This rearrangement joins TRBV6-5 to TRBJ1-5, with 10 bases that match TRBD1. With V trimmed by 6 bases and J by 4 bases, 6 bases remained unmatched. The CDR3 is 15 amino acids. CDR1 is MNHEY and CDR2 is SVGAGI in the germline V gene. This chain's CDR3 is CASRGQGPLNQPQHF. The CDR3 DNA is TGTGCCAGCAGGGGACAGGGGCCTCTAAATCAGCCCCAGCATTTT.

This clone was counted a few times. This chain connects TRBV6-4 to TRBJ2-3; 8 positions agree with TRBD2. After removal of 2 bases from V and 3 bases from J, the junction contained 1 base not matched to a gene. Germline V gene data show CDR1 as MRHNA and CDR2 as SNTAGT. The CDR3 spans 14 residues. The CDR3 protein is CASSDGGGTDTQYF. The CDR3 DNA sequence: TGTGCCAGCAGTGACGGCGGGGGGACAGATACGCAGTATTTT.

This clone occurred a few times. The gene calls are TRBV29-1 and TRBJ1-3; TRBD1 aligns across 8 bases. The germline gives CDR1 SQVTM, CDR2 ANQGSEA. The CDR3 runs 15 residues. V dropped 2 bases and J dropped 2; count of bases not matched to a gene: 5. The DNA of the CDR3 is TGCAGCGTTGAAACCGGACAGGGTGCTGGAAACACCATATATTTT. Amino acids: CSVETGQGAGNTIYF.

For the CDR3, the DNA is TGTGCCAGCAGCTGGGGAGGGGACTTATCTAGCACAGATACGCAGTATTTT. The encoded protein is CASSWGGDLSSTDTQYF. The genes are TRBV5-4 and TRBJ2-3, with 7 bases matching TRBD2. The CDR3 consists of 17 residues. Germline CDR1 SGHNT, CDR2 YYREEE (reference sequence). With V trimmed by 3 bases and J by 0 bases, 10 bases remained unmatched.

The chain has TRBV3-1 (or the pseudogene TRBV3-2) and TRBJ2-5, with TRBD2 as a possible D gene (5 bases). The CDR3 is made up of 15 amino acids. V dropped 1 base and J dropped 4 bases, with 13 bases sitting between them. Germline CDR1 and CDR2: LGHDT and YNNKEL (reference sequence). The CDR3, as DNA: TGTGCCAGCAGCCAAGGTAGACTATCCAGAGAGACCCAGTACTTC. Translating gives CASSQGRLSRETQYF.

The chain joins TRBV5-1 to TRBJ1-1; 8 bases are a match to TRBD1. Germline values: CDR1 SGHRS, CDR2 YFSETQ. Trimming at V came to 0 bases and at J to 1 base, leaving 2 bases not matched to a gene. There are 15 residues in the CDR3. The CDR3 loop reads CASSLAGTGNTEAFF. The CDR3 DNA follows: TGCGCCAGCAGCTTGGCCGGGACAGGGAACACTGAAGCTTTCTTT.

This rearrangement joins TRBV3-1 (or the pseudogene TRBV3-2) to TRBJ1-1; TRBD1 matches 7 bases. Unmatched junction bases numbered 2, after V lost 0 bases and J lost 4 bases. The germline gives CDR1 LGHDT, CDR2 YNNKEL (reference sequence). The CDR3 has 14 amino acids. CDR3 in DNA: TGTGCCAGCAGCCAAGAGACAGGGAGCACTGAAGCTTTCTTT. This translates into CASSQETGSTEAFF.

The genes are TRBV3-1 (or the pseudogene TRBV3-2) and TRBJ2-7; perhaps TRBD2 as D (5 bases). Germline lookup yields CDR1 LGHDT and CDR2 YNNKEL (reference sequence). V was shortened by 4 bases and J by 7 bases, with 11 bases between the two germline ends. This CDR3 is built from 12 residues. CDR3 in amino acids: CASSPDSGEQYF. Here the CDR3 DNA reads TGTGCCAGCAGCCCGGACTCGGGGGAGCAGTACTTC.

This clone was recorded once. The V and J genes are TRBV5-1 and TRBJ2-6; D might be TRBD1 (5 bases). Germline V lookup: CDR1 SGHRS, CDR2 YFSETQ. Trimming left V 2 bases short and J 0 bases short, with 12 bases between. There are 17 residues in the CDR3. For the CDR3, the DNA is TGCGCCAGCAGCTTCGGACACACCGGCTCTGGGGCCAACGTCCTGACTTTC. This sequence encodes CASSFGHTGSGANVLTF.

V usage is TRBV4-3 and J usage is TRBJ2-3; TRBD2 aligns across 14 bases. The V and J ends lost 5 bases and 0 bases, in that order; junction bases with no gene match: 16. From germline, CDR1 is LGHNA and CDR2 YSLEER. The CDR3 is made up of 21 amino acids. CDR3 sequence: CASSFDRDIGTSGGSTDTQYF. CDR3 coding DNA: TGCGCCAGCAGCTTCGATCGGGACATTGGGACTAGCGGGGGTAGCACAGATACGCAGTATTTT.

The chain has TRBV4-1 and TRBJ2-5; D remains ambiguous. The V end lost 1 base, the J end lost 5 bases, and 11 bases lay between the germline ends. Germline assignment: CDR1 MGHRA and CDR2 YSYEKL. The CDR3 spans 14 residues. CDR3 sequence: CASSQVLLVETQYF. CDR3 DNA: TGCGCCAGCAGCCAAGTTCTTCTCGTTGAGACCCAGTACTTC.

The V gene is TRBV7-6, the J gene TRBJ2-1, with D possibly TRBD2 on 6 matching bases. Germline CDR1 is SGHVS and CDR2 is FNYEAQ. The V end was cut by 5 bases, the J end by 6 bases, with 17 bases between. This CDR3 is 15 amino acids long. The chain's CDR3 is CASSVWPSEGNEQFF. CDR3 bases: TGTGCCAGCAGCGTTTGGCCTAGCGAGGGCAATGAGCAGTTCTTC.

V and J are TRBV11-2 and TRBJ1-6, with unresolved D. Per germline, CDR1 SGHAT and CDR2 FQNNGV. Trimming removed 3 bases from V and 6 bases from J, with 9 bases in between. The CDR3 sequence is 14 residues long. The CDR3 sequence is CASSLAVRNSPLHF. For the CDR3, the DNA is TGTGCCAGCAGCTTGGCAGTTCGTAATTCACCCCTCCACTTT.

The DNA for the CDR3 is TGTGCCAGCAGTGCGACAGGGTTGTCACCCCTCCACTTT. Amino acids: CASSATGLSPLHF. V and J are TRBV27 and TRBJ1-6, with TRBD1 matching 7 bases. This CDR3 contains 13 residues. Germline V gene sequence: CDR1 MNHEY, CDR2 SMNVEV (reference sequence). The V segment lost 5 bases and the J segment 10 bases; nucleotides outside the gene matches: 5.

This clone occurred once. V and J are TRBV5-4 and TRBJ2-5; 8 positions agree with TRBD1. Germline V gene sequence: CDR1 SGHNT, CDR2 YYREEE (reference sequence). The CDR3 extends over 15 amino acids. V gave up 4 bases and J gave up 2 bases; unmatched junction bases: 7. CDR3 nucleotides: TGTGCCAGCAGCATCCGTCACAGGGGGCAAGAGACCCAGTACTTC. Its translation: CASSIRHRGQETQYF. Supplemented by reference TRBV5-4 and TRBJ2-5, the full variable domain reads ETGVTQSPTHLIKTRGQQVTLRCSSQSGHNTVSWYQQALGQGPQFIFQYYREEENGRGNFPPRFSGLQFPNYSSELNVNALELDDSALYLCASSIRHRGQETQYFGPGTRLLVL.

J is TRBJ1-4 and V is TRBV2; D is perhaps TRBD1 (5 bases). V gave up 3 bases and J gave up 10 bases, with 15 bases separating them. There are 14 residues in the CDR3. Germline CDR1 SNHLY, CDR2 FYNNEI. CDR3: CASSDPGLGRKLFF. The CDR3 nucleotides read TGTGCCAGCAGTGACCCAGGGCTTGGGCGAAAACTGTTTTTT.

The J gene is TRBJ2-6, the V gene TRBV9; TRBD1 agrees at 12 bases. CDR1 and CDR2 from the germline V gene are SGDLS and YYNGEE. The junction had 11 bases not matched to a gene; V was cut back by 3 bases and J by 1 base. The CDR3 is made up of 20 amino acids. Here the CDR3 reads CASSGPGQGAQLSGANVLTF. The CDR3, as DNA: TGTGCCAGCAGCGGCCCGGGACAGGGGGCGCAGTTGTCTGGGGCCAACGTCCTGACTTTC. The full variable domain, completed using reference TRBV9 and TRBJ2-6, is DSGVTQTPKHLITATGQRVTLRCSPRSGDLSVYWYQQSLDQGLQFLIQYYNGEERAKGNILERFSAQQFPDLHSELNLSSLELGDSALYFCASSGPGQGAQLSGANVLTFGAGSRLTVL.

This clone was recorded only once. The V call is TRBV18, the J call TRBJ1-1, with D possibly matching TRBD1 (5 bases). V gave up 2 bases and J gave up 3 bases, with 7 bases separating them. This CDR3 contains 13 residues. The germline V gene has CDR1 KGHSH and CDR2 LQKENI. CDR3 sequence reads: CASSPTRDTEAFF. In DNA form, the CDR3 reads TGTGCCAGCTCACCAACCAGGGACACTGAAGCTTTCTTT.